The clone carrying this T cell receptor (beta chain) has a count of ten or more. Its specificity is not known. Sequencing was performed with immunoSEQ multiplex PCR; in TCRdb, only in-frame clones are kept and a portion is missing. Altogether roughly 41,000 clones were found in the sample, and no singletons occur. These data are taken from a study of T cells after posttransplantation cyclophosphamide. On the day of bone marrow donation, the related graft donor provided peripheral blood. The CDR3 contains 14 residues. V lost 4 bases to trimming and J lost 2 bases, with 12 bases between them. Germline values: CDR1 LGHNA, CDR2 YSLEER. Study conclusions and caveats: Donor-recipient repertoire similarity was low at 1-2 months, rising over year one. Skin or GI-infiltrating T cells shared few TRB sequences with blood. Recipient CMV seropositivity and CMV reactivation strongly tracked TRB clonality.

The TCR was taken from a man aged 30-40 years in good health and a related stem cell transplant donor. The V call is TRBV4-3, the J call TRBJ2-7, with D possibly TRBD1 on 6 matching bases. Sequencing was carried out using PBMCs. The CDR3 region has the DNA TGCGCCAGCAGCCCAAACACAGGGACCTACGAGCAGTACTTC. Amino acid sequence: CASSPNTGTYEQYF.